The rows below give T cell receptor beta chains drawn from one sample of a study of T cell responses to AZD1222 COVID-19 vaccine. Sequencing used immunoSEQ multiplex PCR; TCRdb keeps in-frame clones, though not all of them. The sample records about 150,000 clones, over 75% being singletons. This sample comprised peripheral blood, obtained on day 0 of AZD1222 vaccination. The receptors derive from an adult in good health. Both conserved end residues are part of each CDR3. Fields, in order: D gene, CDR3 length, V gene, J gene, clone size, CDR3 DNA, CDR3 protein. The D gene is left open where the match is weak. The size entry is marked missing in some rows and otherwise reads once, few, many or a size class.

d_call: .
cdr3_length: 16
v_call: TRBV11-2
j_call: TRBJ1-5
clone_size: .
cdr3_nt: TGTGCCAGCAGCTTAGCCAGGGTCCCTAGCAATCAGCCCCAGCATTTT
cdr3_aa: CASSLARVPSNQPQHF

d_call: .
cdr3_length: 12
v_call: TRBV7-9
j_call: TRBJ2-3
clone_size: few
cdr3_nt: TGTGCCAGCAGCTCTGAATGGGGTACGCAGTATTTT
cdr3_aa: CASSSEWGTQYF

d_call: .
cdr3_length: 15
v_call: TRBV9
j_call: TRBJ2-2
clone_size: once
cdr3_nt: TGTGCCAGCAGCGCATCAGGGCAGGCTACCGGGGAGCTGTTTTTT
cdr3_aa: CASSASGQATGELFF

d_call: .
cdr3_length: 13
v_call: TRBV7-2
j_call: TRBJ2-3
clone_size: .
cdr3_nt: TGTGCCAGCAGCCCACGGACGGGGGATACGCAGTATTTT
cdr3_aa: CASSPRTGDTQYF

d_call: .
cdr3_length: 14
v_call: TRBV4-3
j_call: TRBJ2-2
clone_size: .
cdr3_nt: TGCGCCAGCAGCCGACTAGAGAGCACCGGGGAGCTGTTTTTT
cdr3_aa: CASSRLESTGELFF

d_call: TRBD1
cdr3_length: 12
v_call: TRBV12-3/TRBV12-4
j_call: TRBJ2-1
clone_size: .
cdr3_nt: TGTGCCAGCAGCCCGGACAGGAATGAGCAGTTCTTC
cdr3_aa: CASSPDRNEQFF

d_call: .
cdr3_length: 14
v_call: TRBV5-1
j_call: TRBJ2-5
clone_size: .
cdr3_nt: TGCGCCAGCAGCTTGGAACGGGCTCAAGAGACCCAGTACTTC
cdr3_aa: CASSLERAQETQYF

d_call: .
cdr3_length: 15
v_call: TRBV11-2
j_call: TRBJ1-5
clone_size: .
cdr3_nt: TGTGCCAGCAGCTCGATCGGGGGAAAAAATCAGCCCCAGCATTTT
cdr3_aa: CASSSIGGKNQPQHF

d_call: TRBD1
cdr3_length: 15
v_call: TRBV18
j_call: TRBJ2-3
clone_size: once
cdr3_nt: TGTGCCAGTGCCGGGGACAGGGGGAGCACAGATACGCAGTATTTT
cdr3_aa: CASAGDRGSTDTQYF

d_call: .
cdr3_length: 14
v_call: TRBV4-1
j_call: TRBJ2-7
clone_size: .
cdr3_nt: TGCGCCAGCAGCCAAGATCTTCACAGCTACGAGCAGTACTTC
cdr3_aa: CASSQDLHSYEQYF

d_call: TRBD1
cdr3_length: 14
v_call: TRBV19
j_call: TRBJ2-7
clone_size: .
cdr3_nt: TGTGCCAGTAGTGACGGGACAGGGGGGTACGAGCAGTACTTC
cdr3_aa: CASSDGTGGYEQYF

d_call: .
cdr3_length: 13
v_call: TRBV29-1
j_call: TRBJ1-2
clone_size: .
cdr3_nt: TGCAGCGTTTTAACAGGGTCCGGCTATGGCTACACCTTC
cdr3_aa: CSVLTGSGYGYTF

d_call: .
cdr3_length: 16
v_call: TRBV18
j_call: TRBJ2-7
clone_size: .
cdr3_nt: TGTGCCAGCTCACCACCCCTCAGGGGAGACGTATACGAGCAGTACTTC
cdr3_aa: CASSPPLRGDVYEQYF

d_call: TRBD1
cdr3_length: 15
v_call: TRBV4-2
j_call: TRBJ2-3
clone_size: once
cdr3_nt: TGTGCCAGCAGCCAAGGACAGGGATTCACAGATACGCAGTATTTT
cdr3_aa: CASSQGQGFTDTQYF

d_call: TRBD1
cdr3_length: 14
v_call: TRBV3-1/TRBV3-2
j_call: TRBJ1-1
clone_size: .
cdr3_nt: TGTGCCAGTGGTAGGGGGACAGGGGGCACTGAAGCTTTCTTT
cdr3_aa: CASGRGTGGTEAFF

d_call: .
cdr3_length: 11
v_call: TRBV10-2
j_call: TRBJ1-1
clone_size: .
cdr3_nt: TGCGCCAGCAGTGAGGGCCGTGAAGCTTTCTTT
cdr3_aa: CASSEGREAFF

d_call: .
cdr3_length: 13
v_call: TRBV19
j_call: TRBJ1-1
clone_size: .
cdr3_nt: TGTGCCAGTAGTATTGGGAAGAACACTGAAGCTTTCTTT
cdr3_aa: CASSIGKNTEAFF

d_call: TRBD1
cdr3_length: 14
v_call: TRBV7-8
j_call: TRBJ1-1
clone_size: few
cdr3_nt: TGTGCCAGCAGCTTACGAGAAGCGGACAGGGGCGCTTTCTTT
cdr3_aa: CASSLREADRGAFF

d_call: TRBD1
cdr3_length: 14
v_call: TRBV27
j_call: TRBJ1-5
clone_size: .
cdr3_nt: TGTGCCAGCAGGCCTGGGACAGGGTTCCAGCCCCAGCATTTT
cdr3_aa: CASRPGTGFQPQHF

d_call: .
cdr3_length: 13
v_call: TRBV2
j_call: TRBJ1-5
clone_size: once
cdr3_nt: TGTGCCAGCAGTGAATTTCTAAATCAGCCCCAGCATTTT
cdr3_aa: CASSEFLNQPQHF

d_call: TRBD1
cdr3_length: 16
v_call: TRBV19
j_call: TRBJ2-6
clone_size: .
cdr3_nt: TGTGCCAGTAGTATACCCACAGGGGCCGGGGCCAACGTCCTGACTTTC
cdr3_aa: CASSIPTGAGANVLTF

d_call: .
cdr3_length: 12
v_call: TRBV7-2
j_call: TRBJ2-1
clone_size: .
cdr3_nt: TGTGCCAGCAGCTTACCCCGAGGTGAGCAGTTCTTC
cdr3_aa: CASSLPRGEQFF

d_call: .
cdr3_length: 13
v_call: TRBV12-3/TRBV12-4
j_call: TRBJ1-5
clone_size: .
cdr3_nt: TGTGCCAGCAGTGCACGGGGGCATCAGCCCCAGCATTTT
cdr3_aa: CASSARGHQPQHF

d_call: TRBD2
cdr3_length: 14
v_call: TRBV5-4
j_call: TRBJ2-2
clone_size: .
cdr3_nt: TGTGCCAGCAGCCCCTCTAGCGGGGGCGGGGAGCTGTTTTTT
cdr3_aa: CASSPSSGGGELFF

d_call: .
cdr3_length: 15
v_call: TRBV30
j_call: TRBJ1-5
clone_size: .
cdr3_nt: TGTGCCTGGAGTATGACAGGTCTCAGCAATCAGCCCCAGCATTTT
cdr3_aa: CAWSMTGLSNQPQHF

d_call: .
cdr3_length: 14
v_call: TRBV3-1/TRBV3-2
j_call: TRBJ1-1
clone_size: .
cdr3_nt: TGTGCCAGCAGCCAAGGACGGATGAACACTGAAGCTTTCTTT
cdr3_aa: CASSQGRMNTEAFF

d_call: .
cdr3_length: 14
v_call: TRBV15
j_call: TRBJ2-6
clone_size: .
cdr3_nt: TGTGCCACCTTGGCGGTCTCTGGGGCCAACGTCCTGACTTTC
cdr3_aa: CATLAVSGANVLTF

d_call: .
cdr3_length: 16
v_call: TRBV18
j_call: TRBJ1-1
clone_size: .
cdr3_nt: TGTGCCAGCTCACCAGGTCGTGCGGGGGCAAACACTGAAGCTTTCTTT
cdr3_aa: CASSPGRAGANTEAFF

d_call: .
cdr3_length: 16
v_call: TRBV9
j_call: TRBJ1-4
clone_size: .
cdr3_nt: TGTGCCAGCAGCGTAGGCCAGGACGCAACTAATGAAAAACTGTTTTTT
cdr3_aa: CASSVGQDATNEKLFF

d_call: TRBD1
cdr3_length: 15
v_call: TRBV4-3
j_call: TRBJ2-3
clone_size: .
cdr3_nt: TGCGCCAGCAGCCAGAGGGGACAGGGAACAGATACGCAGTATTTT
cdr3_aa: CASSQRGQGTDTQYF

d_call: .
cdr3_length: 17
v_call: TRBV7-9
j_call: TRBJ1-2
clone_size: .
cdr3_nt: TGTGCCAGCAGCCCACCATCTCCGGGCAGGGTGAACTATGGCTACACCTTC
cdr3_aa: CASSPPSPGRVNYGYTF

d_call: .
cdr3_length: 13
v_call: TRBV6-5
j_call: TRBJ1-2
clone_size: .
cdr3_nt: TGTGCCAGCAGCCCCGGCAGGGTGGGCGGCTACACCTTC
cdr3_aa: CASSPGRVGGYTF

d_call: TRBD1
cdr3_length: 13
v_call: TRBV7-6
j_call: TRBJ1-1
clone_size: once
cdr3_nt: TGTGCCAGCAGCTTACCCGACAGGGGAGAAGCTTTCTTT
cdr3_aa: CASSLPDRGEAFF

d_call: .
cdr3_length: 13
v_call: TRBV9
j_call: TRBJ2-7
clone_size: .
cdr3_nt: TGTGCCAGCAGCGTAGCGGCCGGGGGAGAGCAGTACTTC
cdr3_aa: CASSVAAGGEQYF

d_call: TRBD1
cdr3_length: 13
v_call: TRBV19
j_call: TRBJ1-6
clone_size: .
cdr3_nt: TGTGCCAGCTCGGACAGGAAAAATTCACCCCTCCACTTT
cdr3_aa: CASSDRKNSPLHF

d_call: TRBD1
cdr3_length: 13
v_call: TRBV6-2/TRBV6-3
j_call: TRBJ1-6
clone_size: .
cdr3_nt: TGTGCCAGCAGTTGGGGACAGAAACCACCCCTCCACTTT
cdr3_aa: CASSWGQKPPLHF

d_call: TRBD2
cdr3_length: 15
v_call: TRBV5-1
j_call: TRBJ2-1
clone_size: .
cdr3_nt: TGCGCCAGCAGCCCAGGGACTAGCGCCGCCAATGAGCAGTTCTTC
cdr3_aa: CASSPGTSAANEQFF

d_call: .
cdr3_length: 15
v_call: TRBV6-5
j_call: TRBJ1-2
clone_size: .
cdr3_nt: TGTGCCAGCAGTTACGTTGGGACGGCCGCCTATGGCTACACCTTC
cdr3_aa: CASSYVGTAAYGYTF

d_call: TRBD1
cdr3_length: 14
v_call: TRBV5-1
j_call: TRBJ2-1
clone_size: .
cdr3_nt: TGCGCCAGCAGTTACGGACAGGGGGCTAATGAGCAGTTCTTC
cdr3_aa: CASSYGQGANEQFF

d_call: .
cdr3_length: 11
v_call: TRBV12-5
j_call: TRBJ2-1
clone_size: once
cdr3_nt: TGTGCTAGTGGTTTGGTCGATGAGCAGTTCTTC
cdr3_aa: CASGLVDEQFF